This T cell receptor (beta chain) emerged from a study of blood T cells in healthy people across ages (dated by TCRdb to the mid-2010s). The study in broad terms: In model experiments, roughly one uniquely barcoded TCR beta cDNA molecule per two T cells was captured by template switching. Using the same blood draw, the study looked at two additional independent replicas of 1 million unique cDNA reads for two donors, one aged 18 to 29 and the other aged 80 or older. Donors of different ages were randomly distributed across sequencing lanes to avoid experimental bias. Using deep sequencing normalized with unique cDNA molecular identifiers, the study measured how TCR beta repertoire diversity changes with age. Donors were grouped into four age groups: young (average 16 years), middle-aged (about 40), aged (about 59) and long-lived (over 80).

This clonotype was picked up a small number of times. Its antigen is not yet known. Within one base of it there is no much larger clone, and no base qualities were kept. Receptor libraries were prepared by 5' RACE. Instrument on record: Illumina HiSeq 2500. A second PCR of about 6 to 11 cycles was performed with a sample-barcoded 5' primer and a J-beta primer mix. Each TCR beta cDNA molecule received a unique molecular identifier from a template-switch 5' adaptor carrying 12 random nucleotides. At least 2.5 million CDR3-containing paired-end reads were obtained from each sample. All of the RNA was converted into first-strand cDNA using the Mint cDNA synthesis kit, with a TRBC-specific oligonucleotide serving as the primer. All cDNA was treated with uracil-DNA glycosylase and then went through a first 18-cycle PCR with the universal primers M1SS and BC2_uni_R. Per the source publication's procedure: Normalization of each sample was performed by random selection of 1 million high-quality reads, each carrying a distinct molecular identifier. Reads with shared molecular identifiers were discarded instead of being binned into consensus sequences. CDR3 identification, clonotype clustering and error correction used MiTCR with a Q25 quality threshold and the strictest error-elimination algorithm. Lower-bound total TCR beta diversity was estimated with a nonparametric unseen species model using Euler transformation. The public reads were reprocessed in TCRdb via fastp at Q25 and MiXCR, keeping in-frame beta chains. A single entry per CDR3 protein holds the most common genes and DNA from its merged rows. The authors' filters were not applied to this entry. Here the sample has about 1.7 million distinct CDR3 sequences; about 30% occur a single time. The top ten constitute around 7.7% of the sample.

Donors were a few dozen systemically healthy Caucasian individuals from Russia aged 6 to 90 years. Each donor gave 8 to 10 milliliters of peripheral blood, collected into EDTA-treated Vacutainer tubes. Ficoll-Paque density-gradient centrifugation was used to isolate PBMCs, with at least 6.5 million obtained per sample. Total RNA was extracted from PBMCs with Trizol reagent, with at least 6 micrograms obtained per sample. For every donor, an aliquot of PBMCs went through flow cytometry to measure the percentages of naive CD45RAhigh/CD27high T cells. General findings and caveats noted by the study authors: The CMV infection status of donors was not known, potentially confounding age-related changes in expanded clonotypes. The long-lived group showed more naive CD4+ T cells, fewer expanded clones and increased TCR diversity than the aged group, suggesting age selection. Estimates of total diversity based on one million sequenced T cells were considered lower bounds and underestimates. Observed TCR beta diversity per million T cells fell roughly linearly with age, and a significant reduction was already apparent by age about 36. A strong correlation was found between observed TCR beta diversity and the percentage of naive T cells measured by flow cytometry. Conclusive comparison of naive and antigen-experienced compartments was prevented by the profiling of bulk unsorted PBMCs.

Material: blood. The sequence was collected from a woman aged 25 to 39 in good health.

The CDR3 region: CASSLFRVINEAFF. The bases read TGTGCCAGCAGTTTATTTAGGGTAATTAATGAAGCTTTCTTT. The receptor chain draws on TRBV28 and TRBJ1-1; the D gene is unclear. V is cut by 1 base and J by 7 bases, and the space between the germline ends is 13 bases. The germline V gene yields MDHEN for CDR1 and SYDVKM for CDR2. The CDR3 spans 14 residues, from the cysteine through the phenylalanine. The sequence is cut down to CDR3 DNA, 42 bases in frame from base 1.